Following are 2 T cell receptor beta chains from one sample sequenced in a study of blood T cell repertoires in COVID-19. Clones were sequenced by immunoSEQ multiplex PCR, and TCRdb holds only the in-frame ones, with some missing. The sample has roughly 460,000 clones; 70% to 90% are singletons. Sequencing used peripheral blood. These receptors all stem from a man aged 18 to 30 with COVID-19, enrolled during active disease.

The V and J genes are TRBV13 and TRBJ2-1; D is unresolved. Germline V lookup: CDR1 PRHDT, CDR2 FYEKMQ (reference sequence). Trimming stripped 4 bases from V and 5 bases from J, with 9 bases between. This CDR3 has 13 amino acids. CDR3 nucleotide sequence: TGTGCCAGCAGCTATGGAGACGACAATGAGCAGTTCTTC. It specifies CASSYGDDNEQFF.

The chain links TRBV5-4 to TRBJ2-7; perhaps TRBD1 as D (6 bases). CDR1 is SGHNT, CDR2 YYREEE, per germline (reference sequence). The V gene lost 2 bases and the J gene lost 2 bases, with 14 bases spanning the gap. There are 15 residues in the CDR3. CDR3 bases: TGTGCCAGCAGCTTTCGAGGGGGTAGGCCCTACGAGCAGTACTTC. This encodes CASSFRGGRPYEQYF.